The rows below give T cell receptor beta chains drawn from one sample of a study of graft-versus-host responses after intestinal transplantation. Sequenced by immunoSEQ multiplex PCR; TCRdb stores in-frame clones only, minus some. The data contain some 120,000 clones, 85% to 95% of them singletons. Their recognized antigens are unknown. The sequenced sample was unstimulated CD4+ T cells sorted from spleen or lymph node cells, obtained before intestinal transplant. These receptors all come from a human donor who received an intestinal transplant. The CDR3 runs from the conserved cysteine through the conserved F or W. A D gene is named only where the DNA matches it firmly. The listing skips clone size in some rows; elsewhere it reads once, few, many or a size class.

D	size	V	J	CDR3
NA	NA	TRBV7-9	TRBJ2-5	CASSQGFLQETQYF
TRBD2	NA	TRBV10-2	TRBJ2-5	CASGRGGAYQETQYF
NA	few	TRBV29-1	TRBJ2-1	CSVETSSYNEQFF
TRBD1	NA	TRBV6-1	TRBJ2-1	CASSARDRGNEQFF
NA	NA	TRBV6-1	TRBJ1-5	CASSRGTAGDQPQHF
TRBD2	NA	TRBV4-2	TRBJ2-7	CASSDMLAGGREQYF
TRBD2	NA	TRBV7-9	TRBJ2-7	CASSLRDGLEEQYF
NA	NA	TRBV5-1	TRBJ1-1	CASSLVQAGNTEAFF
NA	NA	TRBV7-7	TRBJ2-5	CASSLSIQETQYF
TRBD1	once	TRBV6-1	TRBJ1-2	CASSEVVGWTGPGYTF
NA	NA	TRBV5-1	TRBJ1-2	CASSPDNYGYTF
NA	once	TRBV6-1	TRBJ1-4	CASSDLGGEKLFF
TRBD2	few	TRBV10-1	TRBJ2-2	CASSDSLAGNTGELFF
TRBD1	few	TRBV6-5	TRBJ1-4	CASSRTGGGEKLFF
NA	NA	TRBV5-5	TRBJ1-1	CASSLQALTEAFF
TRBD2	NA	TRBV5-1	TRBJ2-7	CASSASLAGAGEQYF
NA	NA	TRBV9	TRBJ2-1	CASSVVGGLDYNEQFF
TRBD2	NA	TRBV11-2	TRBJ2-3	CASSLRAGGRADTQYF
TRBD1	NA	TRBV5-1	TRBJ2-5	CASTPGQKETQYF
TRBD2	NA	TRBV18	TRBJ2-7	CASSPAKAGASYEQYF
NA	NA	TRBV20-1	TRBJ1-2	CSARRPYGYTF
NA	NA	TRBV27	TRBJ2-4	CASSSRDLANIQYF
NA	NA	TRBV7-7	TRBJ2-5	CASSLQGGQETQYF
NA	NA	TRBV7-2	TRBJ2-2	CASSFNPGPGELFF
NA	few	TRBV7-9	TRBJ1-2	CASSTDSNYGYTF
NA	NA	TRBV4-2	TRBJ2-6	CASSQARDSGANVLTF
NA	NA	TRBV25-1	TRBJ2-1	CASSQDGYNEQFF
TRBD2	NA	TRBV4-2	TRBJ2-1	CASSQDKRGAYNEQFF
NA	NA	TRBV5-1	TRBJ2-3	CASSSSGTDTQYF
TRBD1	NA	TRBV4-1	TRBJ1-2	CASSARGPPLTF
NA	NA	TRBV7-3	TRBJ2-1	CASSFGAGPNNEQFF
NA	NA	TRBV7-9	TRBJ1-1	CASSRSKDTEAFF
NA	NA	TRBV2	TRBJ1-2	CASRQPGYTF